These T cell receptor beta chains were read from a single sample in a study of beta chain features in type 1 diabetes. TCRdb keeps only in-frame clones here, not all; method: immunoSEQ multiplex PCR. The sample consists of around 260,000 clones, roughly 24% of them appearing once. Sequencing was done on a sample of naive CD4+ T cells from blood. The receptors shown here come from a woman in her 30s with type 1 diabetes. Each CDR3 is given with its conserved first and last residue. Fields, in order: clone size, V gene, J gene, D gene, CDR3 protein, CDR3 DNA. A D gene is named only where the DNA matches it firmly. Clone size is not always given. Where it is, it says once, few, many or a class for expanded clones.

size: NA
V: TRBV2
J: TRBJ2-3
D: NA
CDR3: CASLPGVGADTQYF
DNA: TGTGCCAGCCTCCCAGGGGTGGGAGCAGATACGCAGTATTTT

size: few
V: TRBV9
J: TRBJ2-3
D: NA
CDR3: CASSVGTPTTDTQYF
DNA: TGTGCCAGCAGCGTAGGGACTCCCACCACAGATACGCAGTATTTT

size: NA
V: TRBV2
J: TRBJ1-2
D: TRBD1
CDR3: CASSDRRDRAYYGYTF
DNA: TGTGCCAGCAGTGATCGCCGGGACAGGGCGTACTATGGCTACACCTTC

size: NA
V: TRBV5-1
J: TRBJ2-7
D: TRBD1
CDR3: CASSLQGAYEQYF
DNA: TGCGCCAGCAGTCTTCAGGGGGCATACGAGCAGTACTTC

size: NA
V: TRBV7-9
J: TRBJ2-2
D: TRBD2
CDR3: CASSLTSTNTGELFF
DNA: TGTGCCAGCAGCTTGACTAGCACGAACACCGGGGAGCTGTTTTTT

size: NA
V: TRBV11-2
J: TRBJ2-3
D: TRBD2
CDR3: CASRAGTSGSVTQYF
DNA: TGTGCCAGCAGGGCCGGGACTAGCGGGAGTGTGACGCAGTATTTT

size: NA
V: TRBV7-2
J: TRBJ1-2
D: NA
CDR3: CATEAGPGDGYTF
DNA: TGTGCCACCGAGGCAGGTCCAGGGGATGGCTACACCTTC

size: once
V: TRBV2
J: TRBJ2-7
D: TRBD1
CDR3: CASHSTGGHEQYF
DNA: TGTGCCAGCCATTCAACAGGGGGCCACGAGCAGTACTTC

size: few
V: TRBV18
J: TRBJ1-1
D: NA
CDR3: CASSPPTGYGTEAFF
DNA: TGTGCCAGCTCACCTCCTACAGGATACGGGACTGAAGCTTTCTTT

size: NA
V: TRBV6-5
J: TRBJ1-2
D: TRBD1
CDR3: CASSPGDRGGYGYTF
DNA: TGTGCCAGCAGTCCTGGGGACAGGGGAGGCTATGGCTACACCTTC

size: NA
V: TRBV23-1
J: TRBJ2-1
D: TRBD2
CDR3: CASSPDRRRGPGTSGIISYNEQFF
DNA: TGCGCCAGCAGTCCCGATCGTCGCCGGGGCCCAGGGACTAGCGGAATAATCTCCTACAATGAGCAGTTCTTC

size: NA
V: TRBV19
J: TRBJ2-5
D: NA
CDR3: CASSTRIASGQETQYF
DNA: TGTGCCAGTAGTACACGTATTGCGAGCGGGCAAGAGACCCAGTACTTC

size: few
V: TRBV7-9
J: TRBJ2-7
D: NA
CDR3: CASSLQGWNEQYF
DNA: TGTGCCAGCAGCTTACAGGGGTGGAACGAGCAGTACTTC

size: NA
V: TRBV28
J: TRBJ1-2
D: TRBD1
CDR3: CASSPGTDYGYTF
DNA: TGTGCCAGCAGTCCTGGGACAGATTATGGCTACACCTTC

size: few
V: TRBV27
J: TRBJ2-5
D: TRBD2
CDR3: CASSPGLAGDTETQYF
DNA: TGTGCCAGCAGTCCGGGACTAGCGGGAGATACTGAGACCCAGTACTTC

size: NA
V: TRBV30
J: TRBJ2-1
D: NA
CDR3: CAWSESNYNEQFF
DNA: TGTGCCTGGAGTGAGTCTAACTACAATGAGCAGTTCTTC

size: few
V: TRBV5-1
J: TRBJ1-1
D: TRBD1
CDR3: CASSSGTGVNTEAFF
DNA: TGCGCCAGCAGCTCCGGGACAGGTGTGAACACTGAAGCTTTCTTT

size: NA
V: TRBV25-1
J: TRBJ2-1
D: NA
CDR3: CASSEWSEQFF
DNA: TGTGCCAGCAGTGAATGGAGTGAGCAGTTCTTC

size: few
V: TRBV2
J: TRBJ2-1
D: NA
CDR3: CASRESIPQDNEQFF
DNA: TGTGCCAGCAGAGAGTCTATCCCTCAAGACAATGAGCAGTTCTTC

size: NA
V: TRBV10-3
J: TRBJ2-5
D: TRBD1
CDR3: CAISFGTGSFETQYF
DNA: TGTGCCATCAGTTTCGGGACAGGGTCATTTGAGACCCAGTACTTC

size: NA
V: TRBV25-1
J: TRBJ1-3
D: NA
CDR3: CASSFTGNIGNTIYF
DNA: TGTGCCAGCAGTTTTACAGGCAATATTGGAAACACCATATATTTT

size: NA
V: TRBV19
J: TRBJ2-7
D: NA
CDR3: CASSIGSSEQYF
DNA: TGTGCCAGTAGTATAGGTTCGTCCGAGCAGTACTTC

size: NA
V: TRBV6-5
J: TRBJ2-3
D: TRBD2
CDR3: CASSYDTSGMGDTQYF
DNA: TGTGCCAGCAGTTACGACACTAGCGGGATGGGGGATACGCAGTATTTT

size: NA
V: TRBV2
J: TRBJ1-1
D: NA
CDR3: CASSERTLNTEAFF
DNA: TGTGCCAGCAGTGAACGGACACTGAACACTGAAGCTTTCTTT

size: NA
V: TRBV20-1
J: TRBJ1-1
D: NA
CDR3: CSARRTTEAFF
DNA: TGCAGTGCCCGGAGAACGACTGAAGCTTTCTTT

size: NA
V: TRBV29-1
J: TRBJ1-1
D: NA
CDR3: CSVDRTDTEAFF
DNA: TGCAGCGTTGACAGGACTGACACTGAAGCTTTCTTT

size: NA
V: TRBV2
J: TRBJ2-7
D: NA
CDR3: CASRPLDYEQYF
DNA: TGTGCCAGCAGGCCCCTAGACTACGAGCAGTACTTC

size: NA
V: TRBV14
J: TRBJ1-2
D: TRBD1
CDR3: CASSQGTGTIGYTF
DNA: TGTGCCAGCAGCCAAGGGACAGGGACTATTGGCTACACCTTC

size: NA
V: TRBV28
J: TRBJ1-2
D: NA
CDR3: CASRPDFFRSGYTF
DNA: TGTGCCAGCAGACCAGACTTTTTCCGAAGCGGCTACACCTTC

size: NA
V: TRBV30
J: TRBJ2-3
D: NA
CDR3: CAWSVWRRVETDTQYF
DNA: TGTGCCTGGAGTGTATGGCGGAGGGTCGAGACAGATACGCAGTATTTT

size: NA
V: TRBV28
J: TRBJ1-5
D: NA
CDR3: CASSSPHGNQPQHF
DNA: TGTGCCAGCAGTTCCCCACATGGCAATCAGCCCCAGCATTTT

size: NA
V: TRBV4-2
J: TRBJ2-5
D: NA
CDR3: CASSQDLSRGETQYF
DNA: TGTGCCAGCAGCCAAGATTTGAGCAGGGGAGAGACCCAGTACTTC

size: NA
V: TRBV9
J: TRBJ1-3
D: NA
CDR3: CASSVEGADSGNTIYF
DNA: TGTGCCAGCAGCGTAGAAGGCGCGGACTCTGGAAACACCATATATTTT

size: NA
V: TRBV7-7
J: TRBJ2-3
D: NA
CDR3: CASSLGVTDTQYF
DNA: TGTGCTAGCAGCTTAGGAGTCACAGATACGCAGTATTTT

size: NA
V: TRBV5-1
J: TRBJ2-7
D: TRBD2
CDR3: CASSRKTSGGSSYEQYF
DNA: TGCGCCAGCAGCAGAAAAACTAGCGGTGGAAGCTCCTACGAGCAGTACTTC

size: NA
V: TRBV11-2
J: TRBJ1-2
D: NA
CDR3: CASSLEFGQFYGYTF
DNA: TGTGCCAGCAGCTTAGAATTTGGACAGTTCTATGGCTACACCTTC

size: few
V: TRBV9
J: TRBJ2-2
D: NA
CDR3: CASSVAGPNTGELFF
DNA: TGTGCCAGCAGCGTGGCAGGCCCGAACACCGGGGAGCTGTTTTTT

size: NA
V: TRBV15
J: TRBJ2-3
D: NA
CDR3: CATSRESLQGTDTQYF
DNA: TGTGCCACCAGCAGAGAGTCACTACAGGGAACAGATACGCAGTATTTT

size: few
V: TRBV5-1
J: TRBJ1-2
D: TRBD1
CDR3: CASCDPGQPNGYTF
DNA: TGCGCCAGCTGTGACCCGGGACAGCCCAATGGCTACACCTTC

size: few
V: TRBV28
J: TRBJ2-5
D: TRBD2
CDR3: CASSRGGQETQYF
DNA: TGTGCCAGCAGCCGGGGGGGGCAAGAGACCCAGTACTTC

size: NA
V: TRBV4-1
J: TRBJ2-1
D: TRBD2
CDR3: CASSQSRSGTIYEQFF
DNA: TGCGCCAGCAGCCAATCAAGATCTGGGACTATTTATGAGCAGTTCTTC

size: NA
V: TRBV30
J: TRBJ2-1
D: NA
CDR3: CAGAAINEQFF
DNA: TGTGCCGGGGCGGCCATCAATGAGCAGTTCTTC

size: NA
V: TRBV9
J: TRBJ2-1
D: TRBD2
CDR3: CASSVVGAGGRGEQFF
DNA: TGTGCCAGCAGCGTAGTTGGCGCGGGAGGACGTGGTGAGCAGTTCTTC

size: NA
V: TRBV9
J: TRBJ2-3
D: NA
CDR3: CASGDSERVAYF
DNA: TGTGCCAGCGGGGATAGCGAAAGAGTGGCGTATTTT

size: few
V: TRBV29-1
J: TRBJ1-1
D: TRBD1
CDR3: CSADRQKWMNTEAFF
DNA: TGCAGCGCGGACAGGCAGAAGTGGATGAACACTGAAGCTTTCTTT

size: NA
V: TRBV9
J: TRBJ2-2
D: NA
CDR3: CASSVVAGTGELFF
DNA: TGTGCCAGCAGCGTAGTTGCCGGCACCGGGGAGCTGTTTTTT

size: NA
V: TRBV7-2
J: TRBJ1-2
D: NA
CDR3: CASSLESGANYGYTF
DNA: TGTGCCAGCAGCTTAGAGTCTGGAGCTAACTATGGCTACACCTTC

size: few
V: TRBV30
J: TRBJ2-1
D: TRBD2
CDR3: CAWSVGLAGSRDEQFF
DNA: TGTGCCTGGAGTGTAGGGCTAGCGGGATCGAGGGATGAGCAGTTCTTC

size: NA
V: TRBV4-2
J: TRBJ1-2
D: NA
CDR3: CASSQDGGVGGYTF
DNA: TGTGCCAGCAGCCAAGATGGGGGGGTTGGCGGCTACACCTTC

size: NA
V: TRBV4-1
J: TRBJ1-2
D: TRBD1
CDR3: CASRAPGQNYGYTF
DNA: TGCGCCAGCAGGGCTCCGGGACAGAACTATGGCTACACCTTC

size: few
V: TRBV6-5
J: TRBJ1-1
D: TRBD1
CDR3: CASSYVFGQGEAFF
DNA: TGTGCCAGCAGTTACGTCTTCGGACAGGGTGAAGCTTTCTTT

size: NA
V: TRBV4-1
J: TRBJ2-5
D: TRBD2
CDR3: CASSPTAGGETQYF
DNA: TGCGCCAGCAGCCCTACAGCGGGAGGTGAGACCCAGTACTTC